This TCR beta chain was identified in a study of glioma-infiltrating T cells after dendritic cell vaccination. Overall study findings and caveats: The cohort had few patients with full blood and tumor sets.

Sample time point: after dendritic cell vaccination, including at tumor progression/relapse. PBMC sampling occurred before vaccination, two weeks after the third dose, and at progression. This clone was observed a few times. Its target is unknown. Input was about 2 ug genomic DNA, or all available if less. Produced via immunoSEQ multiplex PCR; TCRdb's table is partial and in-frame only. The sample records 90,000 to 110,000 clones, around 90% being singletons. The source was blood, collected after dendritic cell vaccination. The origin of this receptor is a human donor with glioblastoma.

DNA for the CDR3: TGTGCCAGCGGAACGACAGGGGAAGGCAATCAGCCCCAGCATTTT. This codes for CASGTTGEGNQPQHF. The V gene is TRBV6-6, the J gene TRBJ1-5, with 8 positions matching TRBD1. The CDR3 extends over 15 amino acids. V lost 8 bases to trimming and J lost 2 bases; unmatched junction nucleotides: 8. CDR1 MNHNY and CDR2 SVGAGI come from the germline V gene (reference sequence).